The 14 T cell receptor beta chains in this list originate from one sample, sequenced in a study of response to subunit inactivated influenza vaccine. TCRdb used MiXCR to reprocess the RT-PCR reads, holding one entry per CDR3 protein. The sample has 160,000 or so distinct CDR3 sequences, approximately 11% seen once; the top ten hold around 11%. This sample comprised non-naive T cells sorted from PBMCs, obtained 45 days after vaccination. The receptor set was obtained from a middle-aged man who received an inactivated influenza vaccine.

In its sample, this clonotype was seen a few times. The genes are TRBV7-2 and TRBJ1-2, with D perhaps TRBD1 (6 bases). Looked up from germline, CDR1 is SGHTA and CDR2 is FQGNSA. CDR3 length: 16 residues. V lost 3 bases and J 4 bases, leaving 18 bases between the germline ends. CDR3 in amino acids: CASSLRGGGGTYGYTF. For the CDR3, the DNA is TGTGCCAGCAGCTTGAGAGGGGGAGGTGGTACCTATGGCTACACCTTC.

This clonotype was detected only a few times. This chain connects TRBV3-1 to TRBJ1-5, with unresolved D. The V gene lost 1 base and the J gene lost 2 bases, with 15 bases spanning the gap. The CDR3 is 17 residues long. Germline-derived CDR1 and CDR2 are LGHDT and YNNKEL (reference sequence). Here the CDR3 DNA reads TGTGCCAGCAGCCAAGCCCTGGGAGGAGGCGGCAATCAGCCCCAGCATTTT. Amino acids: CASSQALGGGGNQPQHF.

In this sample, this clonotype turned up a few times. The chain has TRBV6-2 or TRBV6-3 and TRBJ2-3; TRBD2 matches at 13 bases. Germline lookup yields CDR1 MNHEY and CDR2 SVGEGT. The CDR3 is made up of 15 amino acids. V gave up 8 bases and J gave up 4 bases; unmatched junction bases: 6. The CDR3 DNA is TGTGCCAGCCGGCTACTAGCGGGAGGGCCAGATACGCAGTATTTT. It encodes CASRLLAGGPDTQYF.

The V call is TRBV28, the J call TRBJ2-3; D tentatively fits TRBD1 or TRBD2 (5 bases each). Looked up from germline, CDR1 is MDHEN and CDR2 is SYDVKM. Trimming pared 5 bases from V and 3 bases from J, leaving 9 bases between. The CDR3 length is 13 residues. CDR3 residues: CASSPGQTDTQYF. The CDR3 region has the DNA TGTGCCAGCAGTCCGGGGCAGACAGATACGCAGTATTTT. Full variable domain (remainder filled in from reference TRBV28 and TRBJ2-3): DVKVTQSSRYLVKRTGEKVFLECVQDMDHENMFWYRQDPGLGLRLIYFSYDVKMKEKGDIPEGYSVSREKKERFSLILESASTNQTSMYLCASSPGQTDTQYFGPGTRLTVL.

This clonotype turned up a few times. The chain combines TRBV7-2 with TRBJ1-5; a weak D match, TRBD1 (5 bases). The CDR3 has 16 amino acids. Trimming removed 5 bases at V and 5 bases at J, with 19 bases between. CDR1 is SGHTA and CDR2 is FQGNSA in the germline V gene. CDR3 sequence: CASSLLGRGVHQPQHF. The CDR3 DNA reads TGTGCCAGCAGCCTCTTAGGACGAGGGGTCCATCAGCCCCAGCATTTT.

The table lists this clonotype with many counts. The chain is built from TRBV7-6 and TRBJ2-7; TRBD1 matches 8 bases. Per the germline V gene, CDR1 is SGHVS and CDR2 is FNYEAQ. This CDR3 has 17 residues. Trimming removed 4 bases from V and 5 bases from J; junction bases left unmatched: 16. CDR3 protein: CASSSQNGQGLSHEQYF. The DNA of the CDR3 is TGTGCCAGCAGCTCCCAAAATGGACAGGGTCTTAGTCACGAGCAGTACTTC.

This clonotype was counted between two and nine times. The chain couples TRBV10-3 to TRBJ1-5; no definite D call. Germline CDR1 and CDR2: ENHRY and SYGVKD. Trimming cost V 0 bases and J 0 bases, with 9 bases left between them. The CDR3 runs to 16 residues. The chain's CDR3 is CAISESMVYSNQPQHF. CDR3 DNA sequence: TGTGCCATCAGTGAGTCGATGGTTTATAGCAATCAGCCCCAGCATTTT.

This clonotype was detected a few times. The CDR3 is CASNDFNEQFF. In DNA, the CDR3 is TGTGCCAGTAACGATTTCAATGAGCAGTTCTTC. The gene calls are TRBV19 and TRBJ2-1, with D uncertain. CDR1 and CDR2 (germline): LNHDA, SQIVND (reference sequence). The CDR3 has 11 residues. Deletions cut 7 bases from V and 6 bases from J, with 7 bases between. The variable domain in full, completed from reference TRBV19 and TRBJ2-1, reads DGGITQSPKYLFRKEGQNVTLSCEQNLNHDAMYWYRQDPGQGLRLIYYSQIVNDFQKGDIAEGYSVSREKKESFPLTVTSAQKNPTAFYLCASNDFNEQFFGPGTRLTVL.

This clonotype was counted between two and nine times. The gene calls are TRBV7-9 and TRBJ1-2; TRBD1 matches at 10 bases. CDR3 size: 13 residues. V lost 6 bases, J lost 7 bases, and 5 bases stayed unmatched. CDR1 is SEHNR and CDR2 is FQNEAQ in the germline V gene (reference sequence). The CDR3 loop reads CASRAGTGVGYTF. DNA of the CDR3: TGTGCCAGCAGAGCCGGGACAGGGGTTGGCTACACCTTC. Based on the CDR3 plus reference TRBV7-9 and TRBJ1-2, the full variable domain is DTGVSQNPRHKITKRGQNVTFRCDPISEHNRLYWYRQTLGQGPEFLTYFQNEAQLEKSRLLSDRFSAERPKGSFSTLEIQRTEQGDSAMYLCASRAGTGVGYTFGSGTRLTVV.

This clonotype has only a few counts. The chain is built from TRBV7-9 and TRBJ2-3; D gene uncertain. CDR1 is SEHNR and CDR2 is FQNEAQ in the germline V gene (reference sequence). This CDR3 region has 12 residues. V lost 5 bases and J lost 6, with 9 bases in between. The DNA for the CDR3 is TGTGCCAGCAGCGCTCCTCCGGATACGCAGTATTTT. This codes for CASSAPPDTQYF.

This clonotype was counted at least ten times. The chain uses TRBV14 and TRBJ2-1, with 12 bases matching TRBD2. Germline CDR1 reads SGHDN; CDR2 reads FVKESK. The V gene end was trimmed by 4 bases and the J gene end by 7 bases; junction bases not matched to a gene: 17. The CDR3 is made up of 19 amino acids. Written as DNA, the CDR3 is TGTGCCAGCAGCCCCGCTAGCGGGAGGGCCCAAGTGGTTTGGAATGAGCAGTTCTTC. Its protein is CASSPASGRAQVVWNEQFF.

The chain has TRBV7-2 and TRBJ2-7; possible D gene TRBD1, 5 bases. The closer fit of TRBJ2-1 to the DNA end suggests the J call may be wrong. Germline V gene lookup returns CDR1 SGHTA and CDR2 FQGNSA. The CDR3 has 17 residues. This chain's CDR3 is CASSLAGFVTAPYEQFF. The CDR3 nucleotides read TGTGCCAGCAGCTTAGCGGGTTTTGTGACAGCACCCTACGAGCAGTTCTTC.

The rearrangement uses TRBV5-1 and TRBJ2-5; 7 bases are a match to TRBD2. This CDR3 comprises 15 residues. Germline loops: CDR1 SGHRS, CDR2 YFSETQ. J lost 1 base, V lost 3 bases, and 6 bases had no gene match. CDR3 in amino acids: CASSSGAGIQETQYF. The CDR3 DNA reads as TGCGCCAGCAGCTCGGGAGCGGGGATCCAAGAGACCCAGTACTTC.

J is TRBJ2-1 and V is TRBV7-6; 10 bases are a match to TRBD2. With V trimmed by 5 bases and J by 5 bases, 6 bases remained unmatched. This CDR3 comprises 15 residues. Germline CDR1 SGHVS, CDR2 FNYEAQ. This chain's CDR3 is CASSPSGGVHNEQFF. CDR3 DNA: TGTGCCAGCAGCCCCAGCGGGGGGGTGCACAATGAGCAGTTCTTC.